This is a list of T cell receptor beta chains from one sample in a study of blood T cells in healthy people across ages. TCRdb used MiXCR to reprocess the 5' RACE reads, holding one entry per CDR3 protein. The table shows 750,000 to 950,000 distinct CDR3 sequences, with about 53% occurring only once. The sequencing input was blood. These receptors originate from an elderly man in good health. Both conserved end residues are part of each CDR3. A D gene is named only where the DNA matches it firmly. Expanded clones are given a class, and other clones once, few, many or no size at all.

D gene: .; V gene: TRBV6-5; clone size: .; J gene: TRBJ1-6; CDR3 DNA: TGTGCCAGCACCCTATTGGGGGCTGGGTCACCCCTCCACTTT; CDR3 protein: CASTLLGAGSPLHF
D gene: .; V gene: TRBV7-6; clone size: .; J gene: TRBJ2-6; CDR3 DNA: TGTGCCAGCAGCTCATATGACGGGAGCTCTGGGGCCAACGTCCTGACTTTC; CDR3 protein: CASSSYDGSSGANVLTF
D gene: .; V gene: TRBV29-1; clone size: once; J gene: TRBJ1-5; CDR3 DNA: TGCAGCGTCGGGGCAGGGCTAGGGGATCAGCCCCAGCATTTT; CDR3 protein: CSVGAGLGDQPQHF
D gene: TRBD1; V gene: TRBV6-1; clone size: once; J gene: TRBJ1-2; CDR3 DNA: TGTGCCAGCAGTCAGACAGGGGTGGGTGGCTACACCTTC; CDR3 protein: CASSQTGVGGYTF
D gene: .; V gene: TRBV7-8; clone size: .; J gene: TRBJ1-2; CDR3 DNA: TGTGCCAGCAGTTTGACCACAGGCAAAATTAACTATGGCTACACCTTC; CDR3 protein: CASSLTTGKINYGYTF
D gene: .; V gene: TRBV29-1; clone size: few; J gene: TRBJ2-7; CDR3 DNA: TGCAGCGTTGAACGGGGGCTGGGTAACACCTACGAGCAGTACTTC; CDR3 protein: CSVERGLGNTYEQYF
D gene: TRBD1; V gene: TRBV6-1; clone size: .; J gene: TRBJ2-1; CDR3 DNA: TGTGCCAGCAGTGCGGAGACAGGGGTCTTGCCCCTTAATGAGCAGTTCTTC; CDR3 protein: CASSAETGVLPLNEQFF
D gene: .; V gene: TRBV29-1; clone size: .; J gene: TRBJ2-7; CDR3 DNA: TGCAGCGTTCAAGGGCAGGTGTACAATGAGCAGTACTTC; CDR3 protein: CSVQGQVYNEQYF
D gene: .; V gene: TRBV28; clone size: .; J gene: TRBJ2-1; CDR3 DNA: TGTGCCAGCGAGGGGACCCGGGCCTACAATGAGCAGTTCTTC; CDR3 protein: CASEGTRAYNEQFF
D gene: .; V gene: TRBV6-2/TRBV6-3; clone size: .; J gene: TRBJ1-4; CDR3 DNA: TGTGCCAGCAGTTACCGCCGGAATGAAAAACTGTTTTTT; CDR3 protein: CASSYRRNEKLFF